The clone carrying this TCR beta chain appeared once. The antigen is not known. The germline V gene has CDR1 MNHNS and CDR2 SASEGT. Between the trimmed V and J ends, which lost 1 base and 0 bases, there was a span of 16 bases. The CDR3 is 17 residues long. The entry originates in a study of a mutant IDH1 vaccine in newly diagnosed glioma. In the study overall: Once 4-6 weeks had passed after radiotherapy alone, vaccination started, or it started with temozolomide cycles.

Overall study results and limits: Pseudoprogression apparently lacked any relation to changes in top peripheral T cell clonotypes.

Clones were sequenced by immunoSEQ multiplex PCR, and TCRdb holds only the in-frame ones, with some missing. The sample holds some 130,000 clones, roughly 77% seen once. Indicated time point: week 11, during vaccination. Each vaccine dose was 300 ug of mutant IDH1 20-mer peptide, with topical imiquimod. The sample in question was PBMCs, obtained from a glioma patient whose treatment included an IDH1 peptide vaccine. This receptor was identified in a man aged 35 to 55 with glioma. V gene TRBV6-1 combines with J gene TRBJ2-7; a possible D gene is TRBD2 (7 bases). The CDR3 region is CASSEVKGGQSSYEQYF. Written as DNA, the CDR3 is TGTGCCAGCAGTGAAGTGAAGGGGGGGCAGAGCTCCTACGAGCAGTACTTC.